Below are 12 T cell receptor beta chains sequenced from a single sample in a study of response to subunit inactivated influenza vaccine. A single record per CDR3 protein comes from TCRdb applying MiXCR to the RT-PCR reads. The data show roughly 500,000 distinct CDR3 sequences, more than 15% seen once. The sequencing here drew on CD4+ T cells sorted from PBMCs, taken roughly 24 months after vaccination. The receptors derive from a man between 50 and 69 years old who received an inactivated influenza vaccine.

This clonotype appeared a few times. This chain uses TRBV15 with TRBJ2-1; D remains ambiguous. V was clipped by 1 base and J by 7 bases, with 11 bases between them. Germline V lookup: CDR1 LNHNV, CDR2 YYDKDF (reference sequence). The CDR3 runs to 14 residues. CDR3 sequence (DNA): TGTGCCACCAGCAGAGGTCCGACGGTAAATGAGCAGTTCTTC. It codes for CATSRGPTVNEQFF.

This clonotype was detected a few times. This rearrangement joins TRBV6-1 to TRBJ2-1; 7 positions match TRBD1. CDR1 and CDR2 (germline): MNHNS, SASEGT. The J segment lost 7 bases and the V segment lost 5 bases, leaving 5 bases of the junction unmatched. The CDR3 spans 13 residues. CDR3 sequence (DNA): TGTGCCAGCAGTCCCTACAGGGGAAATGAGCAGTTCTTC. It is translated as CASSPYRGNEQFF.

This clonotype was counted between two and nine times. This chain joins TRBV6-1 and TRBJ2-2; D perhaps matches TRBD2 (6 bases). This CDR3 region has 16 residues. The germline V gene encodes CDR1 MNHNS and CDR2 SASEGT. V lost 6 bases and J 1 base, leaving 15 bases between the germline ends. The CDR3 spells CASRPPGLLNTGELFF. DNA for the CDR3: TGTGCCAGCAGGCCTCCGGGACTCCTGAACACCGGGGAGCTGTTTTTT.

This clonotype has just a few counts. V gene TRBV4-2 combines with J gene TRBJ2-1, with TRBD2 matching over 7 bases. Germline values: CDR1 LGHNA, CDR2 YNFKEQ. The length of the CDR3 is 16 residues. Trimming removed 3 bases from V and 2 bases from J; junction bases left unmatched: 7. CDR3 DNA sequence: TGTGCCAGCAGCCAGGGACTAACCCTTACCTACAATGAGCAGTTCTTC. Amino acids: CASSQGLTLTYNEQFF.

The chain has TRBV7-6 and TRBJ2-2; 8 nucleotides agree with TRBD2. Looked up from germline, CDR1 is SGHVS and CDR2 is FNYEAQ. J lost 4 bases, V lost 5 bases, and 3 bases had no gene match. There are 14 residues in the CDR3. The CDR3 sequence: CASSRGGGTGELFF. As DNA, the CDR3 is TGTGCCAGCAGCCGGGGGGGGGGCACCGGGGAGCTGTTTTTT.

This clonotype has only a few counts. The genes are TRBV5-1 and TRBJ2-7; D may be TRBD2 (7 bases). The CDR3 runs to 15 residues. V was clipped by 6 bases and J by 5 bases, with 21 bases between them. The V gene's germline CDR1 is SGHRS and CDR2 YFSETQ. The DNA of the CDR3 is TGCGCCAGCACCATTGGGGGGGCGCAAAGAGACGAGCAGTACTTC. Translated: CASTIGGAQRDEQYF.

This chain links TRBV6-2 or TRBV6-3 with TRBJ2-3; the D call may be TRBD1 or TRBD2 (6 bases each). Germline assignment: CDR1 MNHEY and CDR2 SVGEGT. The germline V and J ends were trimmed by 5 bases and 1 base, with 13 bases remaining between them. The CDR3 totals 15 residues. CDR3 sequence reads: CASSKLGGGTDTQYF. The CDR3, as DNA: TGTGCCAGCAGTAAACTGGGGGGCGGCACAGATACGCAGTATTTT.

CDR3 sequence (DNA): TGTGCCAGCAGCCAAGCTGGTGGAATGGGGTTCTTC. Translating gives CASSQAGGMGFF. The genes are TRBV3-1 and TRBJ2-1; no firm D call. The CDR3 has 12 amino acids. The germline V gene has CDR1 LGHDT and CDR2 YNNKEL (reference sequence). Trimming stripped 1 base from V and 15 bases from J, with 13 bases between.

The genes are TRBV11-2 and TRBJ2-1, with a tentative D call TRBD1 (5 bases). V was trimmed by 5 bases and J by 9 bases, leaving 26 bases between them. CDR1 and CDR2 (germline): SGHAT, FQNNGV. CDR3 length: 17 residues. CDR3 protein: CASSPPSLDRRKPEQFF. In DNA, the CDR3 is TGTGCCAGCAGCCCTCCATCGCTAGACAGACGGAAGCCTGAGCAGTTCTTC. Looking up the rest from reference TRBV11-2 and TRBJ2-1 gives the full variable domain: EAGVAQSPRYKIIEKRQSVAFWCNPISGHATLYWYQQILGQGPKLLIQFQNNGVVDDSQLPKDRFSAERLKGVDSTLKIQPAKLEDSAVYLCASSPPSLDRRKPEQFFGPGTRLTVL.

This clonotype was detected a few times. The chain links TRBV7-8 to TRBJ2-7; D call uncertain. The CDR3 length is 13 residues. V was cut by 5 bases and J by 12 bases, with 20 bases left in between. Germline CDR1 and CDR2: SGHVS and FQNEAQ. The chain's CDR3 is CASSPPSGLLAYF. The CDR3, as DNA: TGTGCCAGCAGCCCACCATCCGGGCTCCTGGCGTACTTC.

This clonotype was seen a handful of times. CDR3 nucleotide sequence: TGCAGTGCTAGAGGGGGGACTAGCCATTACTACGAGCAGTACTTC. This gives the protein CSARGGTSHYYEQYF. V gene TRBV20-1 combines with J gene TRBJ2-7; TRBD2 matches at 9 bases. Unmatched junction bases numbered 7, after V lost 1 base and J lost 3 bases. This CDR3 has 15 amino acids. Germline V CDR1 and CDR2: DFQATT, SNEGSKA (reference sequence).

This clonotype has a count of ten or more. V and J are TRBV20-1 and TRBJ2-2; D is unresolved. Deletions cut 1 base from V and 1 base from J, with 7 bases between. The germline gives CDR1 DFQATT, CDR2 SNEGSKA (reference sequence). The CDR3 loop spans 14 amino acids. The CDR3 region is CSARVLGNTGELFF. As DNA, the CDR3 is TGCAGTGCTAGAGTATTGGGGAACACCGGGGAGCTGTTTTTT.